The 11 T cell receptor beta chains given below trace back to one sample, sequenced in a study of OX40 agonist ivuxolimab in advanced cancers. Measured with immunoSEQ multiplex PCR; TCRdb has only the in-frame clones, and not every one. The repertoire holds about 19,000 clones, with about 89% as singletons. Material: CD4+ or CD8+ T cells sorted from blood, obtained in a trial of the OX40 agonist ivuxolimab. The receptors stem from an adult with an advanced solid tumor such as melanoma, head and neck, liver or kidney cancer.

The chain recombines TRBV28 with TRBJ2-1; D is ambiguous. CDR1 and CDR2 from the germline V gene are MDHEN and SYDVKM. V lost 7 bases, J lost 3 bases, and 10 bases lay in between. The CDR3 length is 13 residues. This chain's CDR3 is CASTTRVYNEQFF. The CDR3 nucleotides are TGTGCCAGCACCACCCGGGTCTACAATGAGCAGTTCTTC.

The chain employs TRBV27 and TRBJ1-5; no firm D call. Germline lookup yields CDR1 MNHEY and CDR2 SMNVEV (reference sequence). The CDR3 covers 14 residues. V shed 3 bases and J shed 7 bases, with 13 bases lying between them. The CDR3 protein is CASSLAGTGQPQHF. Here the CDR3 DNA reads TGTGCCAGCAGTTTGGCAGGCACGGGCCAGCCCCAGCATTTT.

V and J are TRBV29-1 and TRBJ1-2; the match to TRBD1 covers 9 bases. Trimming removed 5 bases from V and 4 bases from J; junction bases left unmatched: 8. CDR1 is SQVTM and CDR2 is ANQGSEA in the germline V gene. This CDR3 region has 14 residues. The CDR3 loop is CSVPLTGGGYGYTF. CDR3 DNA: TGCAGCGTTCCATTGACAGGGGGAGGCTATGGCTACACCTTC. Full variable domain (missing parts from reference TRBV29-1 and TRBJ1-2): SAVISQKPSRDICQRGTSLTIQCQVDSQVTMMFWYRQQPGQSLTLIATANQGSEATYESGFVIDKFPISRPNLTFSTLTVSNMSPEDSSIYLCSVPLTGGGYGYTFGSGTRLTVV.

CDR3 DNA sequence: TGCGCCAGCAGCCAAACTAGCGGGAGGGCCTACTACTACAATGAGCAGTTCTTC. Translation gives CASSQTSGRAYYYNEQFF. This rearrangement joins TRBV4-3 to TRBJ2-1, with TRBD2 matching over 13 bases. CDR3 length: 18 amino acids. CDR1 is LGHNA, CDR2 YSLEER, per germline. The V gene end was trimmed by 2 bases and the J gene end by 3 bases; junction bases not matched to a gene: 7.

This chain uses TRBV19 with TRBJ1-2; no clear D gene. V lost 5 bases and J 1 base, leaving 5 bases between the germline ends. Germline assignment: CDR1 LNHDA and CDR2 SQIVND (reference sequence). The CDR3 runs 12 residues. CDR3: CASSYSNYGYTF. CDR3 nucleotide sequence: TGTGCCAGTAGTTACAGTAACTATGGCTACACCTTC.

The chain carries TRBV27 and TRBJ2-7, with 7 positions matching TRBD1. The length of the CDR3 is 14 residues. The J segment lost 7 bases and the V segment lost 8 bases, leaving 14 bases of the junction unmatched. Per the germline V gene, CDR1 is MNHEY and CDR2 is SMNVEV (reference sequence). In nucleotides, the CDR3 is TGTGCCAGCCGGCCTAGGGACAGCCTGAGGGAGCAGTACTTC. Translation gives CASRPRDSLREQYF.

V and J are TRBV13 and TRBJ2-1, with 11 bases aligning to TRBD2. V trimming: 3 bases; J trimming: 4 bases; junction bases outside the gene matches: 5. Germline V gene data show CDR1 as PRHDT and CDR2 as FYEKMQ (reference sequence). The CDR3 length is 16 residues. As DNA, the CDR3 is TGTGCCAGCAGCTTCGGGACTAGCGGAGCGTACAATGAGCAGTTCTTC. Protein: CASSFGTSGAYNEQFF.

The gene calls are TRBV14 and TRBJ2-5; D might be TRBD1 or TRBD2, each matching 5 bases. Trimming cost V 6 bases and J 1 base, with 9 bases left between them. The CDR3 covers 13 residues. CDR1 and CDR2 from the germline V gene are SGHDN and FVKESK. The CDR3 loop is CASSYGAQETQYF. The CDR3 region has the DNA TGTGCCAGCAGTTACGGGGCCCAAGAGACCCAGTACTTC.

The chain carries TRBV4-1 and TRBJ2-7; TRBD2 aligns across 14 bases. Per germline, CDR1 MGHRA and CDR2 YSYEKL. Germline trimming cut 2 bases from V and 2 bases from J; bases unmatched to any gene: 5. This CDR3 has 17 amino acids. CDR3 region: CASSQPGLAGVTYEQYF. DNA for the CDR3: TGCGCCAGCAGCCAACCGGGACTAGCGGGAGTTACCTACGAGCAGTACTTC.

The chain couples TRBV4-2 to TRBJ1-2, with unresolved D. The length of the CDR3 is 15 residues. Germline V gene lookup returns CDR1 LGHNA and CDR2 YNFKEQ. Trimming removed 1 base at V and 0 bases at J, with 9 bases between. CDR3 in amino acids: CASSQASPTNYGYTF. In DNA form, the CDR3 reads TGTGCCAGCAGCCAAGCTTCCCCAACTAACTATGGCTACACCTTC.

The chain links TRBV6-4 to TRBJ2-7; 9 bases line up with TRBD1. The CDR3 totals 13 residues. The V gene end was trimmed by 4 bases and the J gene end by 6 bases; junction bases not matched to a gene: 4. CDR1 is MRHNA, CDR2 SNTAGT, per germline. As DNA, the CDR3 is TGTGCCAGCAGTGCTGGGACAGGGTTCGAGCAGTACTTC. Encoded protein: CASSAGTGFEQYF.